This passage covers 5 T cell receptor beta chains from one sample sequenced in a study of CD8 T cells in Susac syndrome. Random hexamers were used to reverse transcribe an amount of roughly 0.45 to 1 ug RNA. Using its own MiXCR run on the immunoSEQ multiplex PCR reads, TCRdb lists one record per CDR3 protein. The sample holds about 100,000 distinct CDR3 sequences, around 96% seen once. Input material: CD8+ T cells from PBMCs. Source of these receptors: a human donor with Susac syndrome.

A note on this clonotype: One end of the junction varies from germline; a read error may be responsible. The DNA of the CDR3 is TGTGCCAGCAGCCAAGGGGTCCCTATGGACACGTTGTGCTTC. It translates to CASSQGVPMDTLCF. The chain joins TRBV14 to TRBJ2-7, with D possibly being TRBD1 (5 bases). CDR1 and CDR2 from the germline V gene are SGHDN and FVKESK. The CDR3 sequence is 14 residues long.

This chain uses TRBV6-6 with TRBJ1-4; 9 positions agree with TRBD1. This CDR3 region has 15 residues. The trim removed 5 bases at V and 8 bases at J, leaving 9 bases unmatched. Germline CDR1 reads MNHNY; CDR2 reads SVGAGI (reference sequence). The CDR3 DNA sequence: TGTGCCAGCAGTGGAAAGGACAGGGGAGGGGAAAAACTGTTTTTT. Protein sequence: CASSGKDRGGEKLFF.

The CDR3 DNA is TGTGCCAGCAGCCAGGGTCTCGACGAGCAGTACTTC. Translated, it gives CASSQGLDEQYF. The chain joins TRBV3-1 to TRBJ2-7; D unresolved. The V gene's germline CDR1 is LGHDT and CDR2 YNNKEL (reference sequence). V dropped 3 bases and J dropped 5 bases, with 8 bases sitting between them. CDR3 length: 12 residues.

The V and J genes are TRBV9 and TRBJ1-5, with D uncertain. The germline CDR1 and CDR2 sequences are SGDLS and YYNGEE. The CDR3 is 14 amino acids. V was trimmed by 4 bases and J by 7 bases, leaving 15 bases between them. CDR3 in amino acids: CASSPTTFEQPQHF. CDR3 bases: TGTGCCAGCAGCCCCACAACATTTGAACAGCCCCAGCATTTT.

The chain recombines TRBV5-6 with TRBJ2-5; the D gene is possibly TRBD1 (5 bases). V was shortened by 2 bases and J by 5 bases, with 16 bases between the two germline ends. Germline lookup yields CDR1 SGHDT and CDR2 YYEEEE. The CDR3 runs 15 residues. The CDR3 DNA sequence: TGTGCCAGCAGCTTCAAGATAGGGGTTGGTGAGACCCAGTACTTC. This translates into CASSFKIGVGETQYF.